This T cell receptor (beta chain) was profiled in a study of blood T cells in healthy people across ages. With a J-beta primer mix and a sample-barcoded 5' primer, a second PCR ran 7 to 11 cycles. Each CDR3 protein gets one entry after TCRdb re-called the 5' RACE reads with MiXCR. This sample has 650,000 to 800,000 distinct CDR3 sequences; more than 40% occur once, and the top ten carry about 19%. The CDR3 is 15 residues long. The germline V and J ends were trimmed by 11 bases and 4 bases, with 23 bases remaining between them. Only a few counts were recorded for this clonotype. The source is a man in his 60s in good health. V gene TRBV12-3 or TRBV12-4 combines with J gene TRBJ1-2; D may be TRBD1 (6 bases). Sequenced sample: blood. As DNA, the CDR3 is TGTGCCGGCACCCCCGACCAATGGGGGGCCTATGGCTACACCTTC. Protein sequence: CAGTPDQWGAYGYTF.